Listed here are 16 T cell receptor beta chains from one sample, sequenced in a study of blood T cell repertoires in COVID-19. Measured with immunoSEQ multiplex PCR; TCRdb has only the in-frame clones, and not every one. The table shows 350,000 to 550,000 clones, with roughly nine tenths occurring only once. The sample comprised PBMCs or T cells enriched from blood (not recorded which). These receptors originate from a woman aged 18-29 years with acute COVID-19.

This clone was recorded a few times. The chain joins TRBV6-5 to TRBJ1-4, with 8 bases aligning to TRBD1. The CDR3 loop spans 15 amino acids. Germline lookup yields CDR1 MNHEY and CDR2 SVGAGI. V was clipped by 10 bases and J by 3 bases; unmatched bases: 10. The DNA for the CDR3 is TGTGCCACCCGAGACAGGGGACTGTCTAATGAAAAACTGTTTTTT. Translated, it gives CATRDRGLSNEKLFF.

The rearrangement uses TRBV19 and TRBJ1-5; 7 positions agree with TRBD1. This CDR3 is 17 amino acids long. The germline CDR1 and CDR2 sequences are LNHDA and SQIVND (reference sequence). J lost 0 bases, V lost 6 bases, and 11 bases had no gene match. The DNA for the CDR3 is TGTGCCAGTAGACAACAGTGGGGGACAGATAGCAATCAGCCCCAGCATTTT. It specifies CASRQQWGTDSNQPQHF.

The CDR3 loop is CASSDSTSSGGVSSYNEQFF. DNA for the CDR3: TGTGCCAGCAGTGACTCGACGTCTAGCGGGGGCGTCAGCTCCTACAATGAGCAGTTCTTC. V usage is TRBV6-4 and J usage is TRBJ2-1; 10 bases fit TRBD2. The germline V gene encodes CDR1 MRHNA and CDR2 SNTAGT. After removal of 0 bases from V and 0 bases from J, the junction contained 11 bases not matched to a gene. This CDR3 is built from 20 residues.

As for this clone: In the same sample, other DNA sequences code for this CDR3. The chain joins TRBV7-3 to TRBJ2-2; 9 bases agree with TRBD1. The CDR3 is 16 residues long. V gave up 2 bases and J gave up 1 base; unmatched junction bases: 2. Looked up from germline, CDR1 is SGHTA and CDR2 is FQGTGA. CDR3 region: CASSLGGQGNTGELFF. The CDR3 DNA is TGTGCCAGCAGCTTAGGGGGACAGGGGAACACCGGGGAGCTGTTTTTT.

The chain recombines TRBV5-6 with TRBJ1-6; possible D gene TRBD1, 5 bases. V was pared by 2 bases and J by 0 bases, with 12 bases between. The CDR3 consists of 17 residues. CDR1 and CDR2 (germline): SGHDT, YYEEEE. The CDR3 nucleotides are TGTGCCAGCAGCTTTGCGGACGGGGGCTCCTATAATTCACCCCTCCACTTT. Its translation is CASSFADGGSYNSPLHF.

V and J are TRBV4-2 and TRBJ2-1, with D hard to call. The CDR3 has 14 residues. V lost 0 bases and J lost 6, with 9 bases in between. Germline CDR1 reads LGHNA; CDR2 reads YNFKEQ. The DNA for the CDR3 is TGTGCCAGCAGCCAAGATCATGTAGTCAATGAGCAGTTCTTC. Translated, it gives CASSQDHVVNEQFF.

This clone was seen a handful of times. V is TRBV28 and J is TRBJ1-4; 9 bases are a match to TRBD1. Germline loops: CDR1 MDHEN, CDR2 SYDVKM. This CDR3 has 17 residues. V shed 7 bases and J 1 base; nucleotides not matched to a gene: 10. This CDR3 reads CASNPGTGPQTNEKLFF. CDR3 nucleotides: TGTGCCAGCAACCCCGGGACAGGGCCCCAAACTAATGAAAAACTGTTTTTT.

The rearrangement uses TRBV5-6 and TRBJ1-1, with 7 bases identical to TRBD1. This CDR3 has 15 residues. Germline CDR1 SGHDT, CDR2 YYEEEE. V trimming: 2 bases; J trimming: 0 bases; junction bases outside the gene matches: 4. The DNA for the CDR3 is TGTGCCAGCAGCTTTCGGACAGGCCTGAACACTGAAGCTTTCTTT. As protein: CASSFRTGLNTEAFF. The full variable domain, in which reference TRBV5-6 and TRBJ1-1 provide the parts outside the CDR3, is DAGVTQSPTHLIKTRGQQVTLRCSPKSGHDTVSWYQQALGQGPQFIFQYYEEEERQRGNFPDRFSGHQFPNYSSELNVNALLLGDSALYLCASSFRTGLNTEAFFGQGTRLTVV.

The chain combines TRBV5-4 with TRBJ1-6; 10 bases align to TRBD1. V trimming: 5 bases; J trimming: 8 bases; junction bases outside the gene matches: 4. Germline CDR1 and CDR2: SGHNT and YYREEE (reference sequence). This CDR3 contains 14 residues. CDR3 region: CASRIGQGDSPLHF. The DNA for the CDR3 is TGTGCCAGCAGGATCGGACAGGGGGATTCACCCCTCCACTTT.

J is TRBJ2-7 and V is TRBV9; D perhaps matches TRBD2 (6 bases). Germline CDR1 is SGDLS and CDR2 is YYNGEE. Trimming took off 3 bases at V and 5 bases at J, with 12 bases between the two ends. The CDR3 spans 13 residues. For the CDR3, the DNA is TGTGCCAGCAGCGCAAACCCTAGCGACGAGCAGTACTTC. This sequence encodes CASSANPSDEQYF.

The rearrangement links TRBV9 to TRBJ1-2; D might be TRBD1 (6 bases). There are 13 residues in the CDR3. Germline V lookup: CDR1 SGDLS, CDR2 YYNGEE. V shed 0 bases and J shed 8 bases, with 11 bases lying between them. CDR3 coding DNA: TGTGCCAGCAGCGTAGGCGGGGGGCAAGGCTACACCTTC. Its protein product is CASSVGGGQGYTF.

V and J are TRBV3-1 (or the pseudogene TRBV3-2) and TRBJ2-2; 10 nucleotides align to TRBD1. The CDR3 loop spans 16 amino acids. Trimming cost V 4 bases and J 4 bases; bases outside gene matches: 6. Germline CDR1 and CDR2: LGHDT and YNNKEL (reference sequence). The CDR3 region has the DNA TGTGCCAGCAGCCCCCGGGACAGGGGATTCACCGGGGAGCTGTTTTTT. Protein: CASSPRDRGFTGELFF.

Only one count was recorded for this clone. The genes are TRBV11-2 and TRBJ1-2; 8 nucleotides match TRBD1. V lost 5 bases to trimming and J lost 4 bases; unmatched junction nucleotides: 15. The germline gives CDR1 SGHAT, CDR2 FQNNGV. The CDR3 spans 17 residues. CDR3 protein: CASSTPLHGQGPYGYTF. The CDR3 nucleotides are TGTGCCAGCAGCACTCCTTTGCATGGACAGGGCCCCTATGGCTACACCTTC.

The CDR3 spells CASSLGGGPTGELFF. The CDR3 coding sequence is TGTGCCAGCAGTTTAGGGGGAGGGCCCACCGGGGAGCTGTTTTTT. The J gene is TRBJ2-2, the V gene TRBV28, with 7 nucleotides matching TRBD2. Per germline, CDR1 MDHEN and CDR2 SYDVKM. J was trimmed by 4 bases and V by 2 bases; bases with no gene match: 4. There are 15 residues in the CDR3.

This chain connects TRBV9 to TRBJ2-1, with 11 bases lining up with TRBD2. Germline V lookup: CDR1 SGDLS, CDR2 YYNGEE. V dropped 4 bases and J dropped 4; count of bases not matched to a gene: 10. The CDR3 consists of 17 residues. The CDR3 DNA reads TGTGCCAGCAGCACCCCCGTACTAGCGGGAGTGTACAATGAGCAGTTCTTC. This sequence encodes CASSTPVLAGVYNEQFF.

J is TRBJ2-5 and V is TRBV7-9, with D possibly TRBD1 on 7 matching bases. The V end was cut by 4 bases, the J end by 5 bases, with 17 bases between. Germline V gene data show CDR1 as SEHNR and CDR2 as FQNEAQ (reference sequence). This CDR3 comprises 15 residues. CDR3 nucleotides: TGTGCCAGCAGCTCTGGACAGGCCCGGGGGGAGACCCAGTACTTC. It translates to CASSSGQARGETQYF.